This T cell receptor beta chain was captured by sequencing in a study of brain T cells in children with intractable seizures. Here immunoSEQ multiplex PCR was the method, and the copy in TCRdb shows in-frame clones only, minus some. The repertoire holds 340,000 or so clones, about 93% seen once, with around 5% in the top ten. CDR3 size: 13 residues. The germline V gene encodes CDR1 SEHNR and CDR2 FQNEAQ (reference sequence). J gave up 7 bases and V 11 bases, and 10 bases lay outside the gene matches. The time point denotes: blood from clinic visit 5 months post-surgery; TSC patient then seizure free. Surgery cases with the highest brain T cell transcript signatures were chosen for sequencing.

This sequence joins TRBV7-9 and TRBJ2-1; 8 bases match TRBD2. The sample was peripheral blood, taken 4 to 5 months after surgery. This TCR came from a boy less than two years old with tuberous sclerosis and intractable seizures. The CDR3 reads CASERERVNEQFF. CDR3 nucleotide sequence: TGTGCCTCTGAGCGGGAGCGTGTGAATGAGCAGTTCTTC.